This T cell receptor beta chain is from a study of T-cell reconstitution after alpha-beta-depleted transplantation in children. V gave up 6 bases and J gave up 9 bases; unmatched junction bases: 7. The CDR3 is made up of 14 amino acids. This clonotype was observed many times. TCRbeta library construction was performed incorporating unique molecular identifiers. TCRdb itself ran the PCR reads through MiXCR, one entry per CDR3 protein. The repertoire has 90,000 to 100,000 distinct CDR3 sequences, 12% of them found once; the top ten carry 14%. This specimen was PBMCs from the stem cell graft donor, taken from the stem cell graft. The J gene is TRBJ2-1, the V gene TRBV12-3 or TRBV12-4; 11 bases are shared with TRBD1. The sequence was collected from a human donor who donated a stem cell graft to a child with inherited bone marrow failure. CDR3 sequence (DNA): TGTGCCAGCAGCCAGGGACAGGGGGGTAGTGAGCAGTTCTTC. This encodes CASSQGQGGSEQFF.